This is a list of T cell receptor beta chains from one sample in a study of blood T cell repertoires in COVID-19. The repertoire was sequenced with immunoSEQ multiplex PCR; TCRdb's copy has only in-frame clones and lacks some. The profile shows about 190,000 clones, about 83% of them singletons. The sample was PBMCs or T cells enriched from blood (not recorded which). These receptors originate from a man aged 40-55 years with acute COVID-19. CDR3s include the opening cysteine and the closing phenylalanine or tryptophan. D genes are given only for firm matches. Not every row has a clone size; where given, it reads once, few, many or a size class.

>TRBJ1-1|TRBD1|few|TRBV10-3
TGTGCCATCAGTGCCTCAGACAGGGGTTTCACTGAAGCTTTCTTT
CAISASDRGFTEAFF
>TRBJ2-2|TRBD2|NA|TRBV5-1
TGCGCCAGCAGCCCGGGACTAGCGGGGAACACCGGGGAGCTGTTTTTT
CASSPGLAGNTGELFF
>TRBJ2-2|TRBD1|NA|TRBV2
TGTGCCAGCAACGGCAGGGGGTCGAACACCGGGGAGCTGTTTTTT
CASNGRGSNTGELFF
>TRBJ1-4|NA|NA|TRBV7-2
TGTGCCAGCAGCTTAGGGTTGGCAGAAATTAATGAAAAACTGTTTTTT
CASSLGLAEINEKLFF
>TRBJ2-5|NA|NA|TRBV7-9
TGTGCCAGCAGCTTACCTCACGGGGCCCAGTACTTC
CASSLPHGAQYF
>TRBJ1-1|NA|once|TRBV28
TGTGCCAGCAGTTTGTATCGGCGGGGTACTGAAGCTTTCTTT
CASSLYRRGTEAFF
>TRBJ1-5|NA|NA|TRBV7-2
TGTGCCAGCAGCTCTAACCTATCTCCCCAGCATTTT
CASSSNLSPQHF
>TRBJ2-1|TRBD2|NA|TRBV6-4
TGTGCCAGCAGTTCCACCGGGACTAGCGGGAGTGCCTGGCAGTTCTTC
CASSSTGTSGSAWQFF
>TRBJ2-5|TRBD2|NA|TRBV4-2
TGTGCCAGCAGCCAAGGGAGGCTAGCGGAAGGGACCCAGTACTTC
CASSQGRLAEGTQYF
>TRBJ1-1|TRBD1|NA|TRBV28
TGTGCCAGCAGCTGGACAGGAGTTGGCACTGAAGCTTTCTTT
CASSWTGVGTEAFF
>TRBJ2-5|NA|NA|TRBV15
TGTGCCACTAACAGCAGAGAAAAAGGTCAAGAGACCCAGTACTTC
CATNSREKGQETQYF
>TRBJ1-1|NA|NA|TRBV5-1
TGCGCCAGCAGTCCTGTAGGGGTGAACACTGAAGCTTTCTTT
CASSPVGVNTEAFF
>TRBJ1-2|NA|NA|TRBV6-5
TGTGCCAGCAGTTACTCTACAGTACCCTCAGTCTATGGCTACACCTTC
CASSYSTVPSVYGYTF
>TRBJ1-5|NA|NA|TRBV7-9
TGTGCCAGCAGCCTAACAGAAGGTGTCAATCAGCCCCAGCATTTT
CASSLTEGVNQPQHF
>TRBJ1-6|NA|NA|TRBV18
TGTGCCAGCTCACTAATGGACAGTCGGAATTCACCCCTCCACTTT
CASSLMDSRNSPLHF
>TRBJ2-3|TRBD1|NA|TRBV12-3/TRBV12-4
TGTGCCAGCAGTTCACAGGGGGGAGATACGCAGTATTTT
CASSSQGGDTQYF
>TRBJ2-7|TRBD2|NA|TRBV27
TGTGCCAGCAGTTTATCGATCCTAGCGGGAGGCGGCGAGCAGTACTTC
CASSLSILAGGGEQYF
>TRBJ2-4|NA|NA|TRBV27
TGTGCCACCAGATACCCGGGACTGGAAAACATTCAGTACTTC
CATRYPGLENIQYF